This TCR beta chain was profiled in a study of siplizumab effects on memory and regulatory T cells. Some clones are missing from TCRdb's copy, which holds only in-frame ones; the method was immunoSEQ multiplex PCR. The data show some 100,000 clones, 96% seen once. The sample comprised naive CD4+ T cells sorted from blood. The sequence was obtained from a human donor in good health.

This chain's CDR3 is CASSLTRDVNEQFF. The CDR3 coding sequence is TGTGCCAGCAGCCTAACTAGGGATGTGAATGAGCAGTTCTTC. This sequence joins TRBV11-3 and TRBJ2-1; a possible D gene is TRBD2 (5 bases). Germline V lookup: CDR1 SGHNT, CDR2 YENEEA. V shed 5 bases and J shed 7 bases, with 15 bases lying between them. The CDR3 sequence is 14 residues long.